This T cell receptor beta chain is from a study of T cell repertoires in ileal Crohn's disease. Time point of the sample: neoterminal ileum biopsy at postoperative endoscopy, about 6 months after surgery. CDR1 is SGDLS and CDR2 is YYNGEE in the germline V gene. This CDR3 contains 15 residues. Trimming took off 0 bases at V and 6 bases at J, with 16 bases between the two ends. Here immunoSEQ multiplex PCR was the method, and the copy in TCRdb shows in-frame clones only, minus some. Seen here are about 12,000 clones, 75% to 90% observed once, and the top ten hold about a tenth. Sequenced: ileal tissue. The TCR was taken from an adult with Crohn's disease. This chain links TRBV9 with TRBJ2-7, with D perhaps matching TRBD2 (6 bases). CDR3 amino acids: CASSVDAGSPLEQYF. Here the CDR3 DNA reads TGTGCCAGCAGCGTAGACGCGGGAAGCCCCCTCGAGCAGTACTTC.